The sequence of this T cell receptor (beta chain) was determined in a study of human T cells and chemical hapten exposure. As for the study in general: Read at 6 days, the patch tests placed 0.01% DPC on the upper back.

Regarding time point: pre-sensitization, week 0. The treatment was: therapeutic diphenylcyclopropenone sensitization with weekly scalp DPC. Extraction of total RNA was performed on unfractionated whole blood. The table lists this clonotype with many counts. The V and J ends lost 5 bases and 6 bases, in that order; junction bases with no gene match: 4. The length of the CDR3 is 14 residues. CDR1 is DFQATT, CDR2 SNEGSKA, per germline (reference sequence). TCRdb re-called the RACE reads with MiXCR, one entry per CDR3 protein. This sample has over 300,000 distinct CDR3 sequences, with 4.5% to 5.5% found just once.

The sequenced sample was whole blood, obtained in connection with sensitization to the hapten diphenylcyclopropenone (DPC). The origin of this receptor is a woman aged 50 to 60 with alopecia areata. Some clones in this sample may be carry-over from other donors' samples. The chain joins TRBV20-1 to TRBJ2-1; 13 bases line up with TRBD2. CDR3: CSARRTSGSNEQFF. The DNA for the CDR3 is TGCAGTGCTCGCCGGACTAGCGGGAGCAATGAGCAGTTCTTC.